This TCR beta chain was recorded in a study of control samples from healthy donors and cancer patients. The data were produced by immunoSEQ multiplex PCR, yet TCRdb's version contains in-frame clones alone and is incomplete. The table records almost 90,000 clones, more than 75% of them present only once. This clone was seen more than once but under ten times. Germline values: CDR1 SGHDT, CDR2 YYEEEE. V lost 0 bases and J lost 7, with 4 bases in between. This CDR3 has 12 amino acids. The sample consisted of blood. This sequence joins TRBV5-6 and TRBJ2-2; D is unclear. This sequence was found in a woman in her forties in good health. The CDR3 DNA reads TGTGCCAGCAGCTTGGGCGGCGGGGAGCTGTTTTTT. Translating gives CASSLGGGELFF.